This T cell receptor beta chain was captured in a study of immune evolution from preneoplasia to lung adenocarcinoma. There are a few counts of this clone. Its specificity is unknown. Libraries were prepared by immunoSEQ multiplex PCR; TCRdb keeps only in-frame clonotypes and omits some of them. This table holds 4,500 to 7,000 clones, 70% to 80% found once. Between about 2014 and 2018, patients underwent resection in Japan or China. Each case's diagnosis was confirmed by two pathologists on H&E. Study-level results: Normal lung had the highest top T cell clone frequencies. Later-stage lesions seemingly showed higher T cell density and diversity than normal lung.

Germline CDR1 is LNHDA and CDR2 is SQIVND (reference sequence). CDR3 length: 17 residues. The sequenced sample consisted of FFPE adjacent normal lung tissue. The origin of this receptor is a person aged 65-85 years with lung adenocarcinoma. The chain couples TRBV19 to TRBJ2-1; no definite D call. DNA of the CDR3: TGTGCATCAAGTCTCACTTCGGGCAGCGCCTCCTACAATGAGCAGTTCTTC. Its protein product is CASSLTSGSASYNEQFF.